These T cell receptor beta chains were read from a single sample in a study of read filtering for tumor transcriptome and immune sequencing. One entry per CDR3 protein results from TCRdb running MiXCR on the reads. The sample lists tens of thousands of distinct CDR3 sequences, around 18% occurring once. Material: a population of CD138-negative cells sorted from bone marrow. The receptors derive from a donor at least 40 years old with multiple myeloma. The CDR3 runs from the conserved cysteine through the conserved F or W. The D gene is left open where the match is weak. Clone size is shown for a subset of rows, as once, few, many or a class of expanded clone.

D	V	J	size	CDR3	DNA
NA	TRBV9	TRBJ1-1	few	CASSATNLGSEAFF	TGTGCCAGCAGCGCGACGAATTTGGGGAGTGAAGCTTTCTTT
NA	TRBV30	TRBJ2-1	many	CAWTSKGYGRNEQFF	TGTGCCTGGACCTCTAAGGGGTATGGACGCAATGAGCAGTTCTTC
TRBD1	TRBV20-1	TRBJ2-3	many	CSASKGQGLDTQYF	TGCAGTGCTAGCAAAGGACAGGGATTAGATACGCAGTATTTT
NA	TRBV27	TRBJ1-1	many	CASSLKTGSTEAFF	TGTGCCAGCAGTTTAAAGACCGGGAGTACTGAAGCTTTCTTT
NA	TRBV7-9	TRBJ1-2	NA	CASRRSGANYGYTF	TGTGCCAGCAGGAGATCAGGGGCTAACTATGGCTACACCTTC
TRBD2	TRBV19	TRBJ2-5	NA	CASSSREVRRETQYF	TGTGCCAGTAGTTCCCGGGAGGTCCGTAGGGAGACCCAGTACTTC
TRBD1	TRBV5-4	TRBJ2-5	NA	CASSSRDRGRTQYF	TGTGCCAGCAGCTCGCGGGACAGGGGACGGACCCAGTACTTC
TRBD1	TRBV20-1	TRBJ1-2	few	CSASLKDRLETF	TGCAGTGCTAGCCTCAAGGACAGGTTGGAGACCTTC
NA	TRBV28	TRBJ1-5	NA	CASSLDQGSNQPQHF	TGTGCCAGCAGTTTGGATCAGGGAAGCAATCAGCCCCAGCATTTT
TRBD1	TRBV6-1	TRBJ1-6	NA	CVSDRQGDSPLHF	TGTGTCAGCGACAGACAGGGTGATTCACCCCTCCACTTT
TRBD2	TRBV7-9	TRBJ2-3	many	CASSPSVVAGRDTQYF	TGTGCCAGCAGCCCCTCGGTAGTAGCGGGAAGAGATACGCAGTATTTT
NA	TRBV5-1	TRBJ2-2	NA	CAGSPAGPATGELFF	TGCGCCGGCAGCCCCGCCGGGCCCGCCACCGGGGAGCTGTTTTTT
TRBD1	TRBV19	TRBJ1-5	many	CASTRGQGVAQPQHF	TGTGCCAGTACCCGAGGACAGGGGGTCGCCCAGCCCCAGCATTTT
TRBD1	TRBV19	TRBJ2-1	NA	CASSAGTGRAGTISYEQFF	TGTGCCAGTAGCGCTGGGACAGGGAGAGCGGGAACAATATCATACGAGCAGTTCTTC
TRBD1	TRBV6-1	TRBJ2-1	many	CASSRPGTGLEQFF	TGTGCCAGCAGTCGTCCCGGGACAGGCCTGGAGCAGTTCTTC
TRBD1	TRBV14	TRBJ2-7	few	CASSFTGQGLNEQYF	TGTGCCAGCTCCTTTACGGGACAGGGTTTGAACGAGCAGTACTTC
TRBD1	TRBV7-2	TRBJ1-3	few	CASSFQGQAGNTIYF	TGTGCCAGCAGCTTCCAGGGACAGGCTGGAAACACCATATATTTT
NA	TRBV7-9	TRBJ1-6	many	CASSAEQTVSPLHF	TGTGCCAGCTCAGCCGAACAGACAGTGTCACCCCTCCACTTT
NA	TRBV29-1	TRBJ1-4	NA	CSVDSDDWEKLYF	TGCAGCGTCGACAGCGACGACTGGGAAAAACTGTATTTT
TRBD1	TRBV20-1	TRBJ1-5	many	CSASGQGIQPQHF	TGCAGTGCATCGGGACAGGGGATTCAGCCCCAGCATTTT
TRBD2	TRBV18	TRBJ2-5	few	CASSPPGLARETQYF	TGTGCCAGCTCACCTCCAGGACTAGCCCGTGAGACCCAGTACTTC
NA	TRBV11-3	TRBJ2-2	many	CASSLGGLGELFF	TGTGCCAGCAGCTTAGGGGGACTCGGGGAGCTGTTTTTT
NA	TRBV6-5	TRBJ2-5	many	CASSTVGGGTQYF	TGTGCCAGCTCGACTGTGGGAGGAGGGACCCAGTACTTC
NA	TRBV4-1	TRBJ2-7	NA	CASSQIYGTSSYEQYF	TGCGCCAGCAGCCAAATCTATGGGACATCCTCCTACGAGCAGTACTTC
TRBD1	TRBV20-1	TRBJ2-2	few	CSAGTGGPGGGELFF	TGCAGTGCTGGGACAGGGGGCCCCGGGGGCGGGGAGCTGTTTTTT